The clone carrying this T cell receptor (beta chain) showed up many times. V lost 4 bases to trimming and J lost 1 base, with 13 bases between them. This CDR3 spans 15 amino acids. This sample is drawn from a study of read filtering for tumor transcriptome and immune sequencing. The library was built from around 400 ng RNA with molecular barcoded adaptors for alpha/delta and beta/gamma chains. Each CDR3 protein is one row after TCRdb ran MiXCR on the reads. This table has about 48,000 distinct CDR3 sequences, approximately 18% appearing once. The J gene is TRBJ1-1, the V gene TRBV12-3 or TRBV12-4; no reliable D call. The source of this sequence is a donor at least 40 years old with multiple myeloma. The sequencing sample was made of a population of CD138-negative cells sorted from bone marrow. The CDR3 protein is CASSSLEARNTEAFF. The CDR3 nucleotides read TGTGCCAGCAGTTCCCTTGAAGCCCGGAACACTGAAGCTTTCTTT.